Following are 27 T cell receptor beta chains from one sample sequenced in a study of CD8 T cells in ankylosing spondylitis. TCRdb fed the 5' RACE reads into MiXCR, producing one record per CDR3 protein. The table lists roughly 240,000 distinct CDR3 sequences, 8% to 9% of them singletons, with 4.5% to 5% in the top ten. The sequencing input was blood, either unsorted or a sorted T cell fraction (not recorded which). These receptors originate from a female donor with ankylosing spondylitis or in good health (not recorded which).

The chain uses TRBV28 and TRBJ2-7; D is unresolved. The germline V gene encodes CDR1 MDHEN and CDR2 SYDVKM. The CDR3 totals 12 residues. Trimming stripped 9 bases from V and 3 bases from J, with 12 bases between. This CDR3 is CASTEVGYEQYF. For the CDR3, the DNA is TGTGCCAGTACAGAGGTGGGCTACGAGCAGTACTTC.

This clonotype came up a few times. V is TRBV7-2 and J is TRBJ2-3, with D tentatively TRBD1 or TRBD2 (5 bases each). Germline V gene sequence: CDR1 SGHTA, CDR2 FQGNSA. Trimming stripped 5 bases from V and 2 bases from J, with 17 bases between. This CDR3 is built from 16 residues. DNA of the CDR3: TGTGCCAGCAGCCTCACCCGGGACCGGTCCACAGATACGCAGTATTTT. This codes for CASSLTRDRSTDTQYF.

Remarks on this clonotype: A much more abundant neighbour one base away suggests this may be a read error. The chain is built from TRBV7-8 and TRBJ1-3, with D maybe TRBD1 (5 bases). The CDR3 spans 15 residues. Germline CDR1 SGHVS, CDR2 FQNEAQ. The CDR3 DNA follows: TGTGCCAGCAGCCCAGGGCTACACTCTGGAAGCACCATATATTTT. It encodes CASSPGLHSGSTIYF.

About this clonotype: A much larger clone lies a single base off, so this may be a read error. The rearrangement links TRBV5-1 to TRBJ2-5; 9 bases are a match to TRBD1. The CDR3 runs to 13 residues. CDR1 is SGHRS, CDR2 YFSETQ, per germline. In DNA form, the CDR3 reads TGCGCCAGCAGCACAGGGGGCGCGGAGACCCAGTGCTTC. It codes for CASSTGGAETQCF.

In this sample, this clonotype turned up many times. The J gene is TRBJ2-7, the V gene TRBV20-1; D is undetermined. CDR3 length: 13 amino acids. Germline values: CDR1 DFQATT, CDR2 SNEGSKA (reference sequence). With 3 bases removed from V and 2 bases from J, the gap between germline ends came to 11 bases. CDR3 protein: CSASISRTYEQYF. CDR3 nucleotide sequence: TGCAGTGCTAGTATTAGCAGAACCTACGAGCAGTACTTC.

This clonotype was recorded many times. This sequence joins TRBV20-1 and TRBJ1-5, with unresolved D. The CDR3 runs to 15 residues. Germline assignment: CDR1 DFQATT and CDR2 SNEGSKA (reference sequence). The ends were cut back, 2 bases at V and 4 bases at J, with 15 bases in the middle. CDR3 DNA sequence: TGCAGTGCTAGACCCCTCTCAGGAGGGAATCAGCCCCAGCATTTT. The encoded protein is CSARPLSGGNQPQHF.

This clonotype was detected ten times or more. The V call is TRBV5-5, the J call TRBJ2-7, with TRBD2 matching over 9 bases. CDR3 length: 15 residues. V gave up 3 bases and J gave up 2 bases; unmatched junction bases: 6. Per germline, CDR1 SGHKS and CDR2 YYEKEE (reference sequence). CDR3 bases: TGTGCCAGCAGCTCGACTAGCGGTGTTCCCTACGAGCAGTACTTC. Residues: CASSSTSGVPYEQYF.

This clonotype was recorded many times. V gene TRBV6-5 combines with J gene TRBJ2-1; either TRBD1 or TRBD2 may fit D (5 bases each). V was trimmed by 7 bases and J by 9 bases, leaving 10 bases between them. This CDR3 has 11 residues. Germline assignment: CDR1 MNHEY and CDR2 SVGAGI. CDR3 in DNA: TGTGCCAGCATCAGGGCGGGTGAGCAGTTCTTC. Translating it yields CASIRAGEQFF.

The rearrangement joins TRBV15 to TRBJ1-5, with D maybe TRBD1 (5 bases). Germline assignment: CDR1 LNHNV and CDR2 YYDKDF (reference sequence). The CDR3 totals 8 residues. CDR3 residues: CYVLGEHF. CDR3 DNA: TGTTATGTCTTGGGGGAGCATTTT.

This clonotype has a handful of counts. The chain joins TRBV6-2 or TRBV6-3 to TRBJ2-1; D may match TRBD1 or TRBD2 (6 bases each). The CDR3 contains 12 residues. Germline assignment: CDR1 MNHEY and CDR2 SVGEGT. Trimming removed 2 bases at V and 10 bases at J, with 9 bases between. Here the CDR3 reads CASSYGGREQFF. The CDR3 region has the DNA TGTGCCAGCAGTTACGGGGGGCGGGAGCAGTTCTTC.

This clonotype appeared a few times. The chain links TRBV25-1 to TRBJ1-1, with 11 bases lining up with TRBD1. CDR1 and CDR2 from the germline V gene are MGHDK and SYGVNS. J lost 6 bases, V lost 7 bases, and 13 bases had no gene match. The CDR3 is 16 residues long. Here the CDR3 reads CASTTGGGTGGAEAFF. The CDR3 region has the DNA TGTGCCAGCACCACCGGGGGCGGGACAGGGGGGGCTGAAGCTTTCTTT.

This clonotype was detected many times. The chain employs TRBV6-4 and TRBJ2-1; 10 bases agree with TRBD1. The germline gives CDR1 MRHNA, CDR2 SNTAGT. The CDR3 has 14 residues. J gave up 4 bases and V 6 bases, and 3 bases lay outside the gene matches. The CDR3 is CASRPGQGYNEQFF. CDR3 nucleotides: TGTGCCAGCAGGCCGGGACAGGGGTACAATGAGCAGTTCTTC.

This clonotype was seen repeatedly, ten times or more. This chain links TRBV20-1 with TRBJ2-3; D remains unclear. The CDR3 totals 14 residues. Trimming took off 1 base at V and 2 bases at J, with 10 bases between the two ends. Germline CDR1 is DFQATT and CDR2 is SNEGSKA (reference sequence). The chain's CDR3 is CSARGLPATDTQYF. The CDR3 DNA reads as TGCAGTGCTAGAGGTCTACCGGCCACAGATACGCAGTATTTT.

This clonotype was counted at least ten times. J is TRBJ2-6 and V is TRBV4-3, with unresolved D. Trimming left V 1 base short and J 2 bases short, with 6 bases between. The CDR3 extends over 15 amino acids. The germline CDR1 and CDR2 sequences are LGHNA and YSLEER. In DNA form, the CDR3 reads TGCGCCAGCAGCCAAGGGGATGCTGGGGCCAACGTCCTGACTTTC. Protein sequence: CASSQGDAGANVLTF.

This clonotype was found a few times. This chain links TRBV7-8 with TRBJ2-2; 9 bases align to TRBD1. Per germline, CDR1 SGHVS and CDR2 FQNEAQ. Trimming took 1 base from V and 5 from J; bases not matched to a gene: 11. The CDR3 contains 18 residues. The CDR3 region has the DNA TGTGCCAGCAGCTTAGATGGGACAGGGTGGGGAAAGACCGGGGAGCTGTTTTTT. It is translated as CASSLDGTGWGKTGELFF.

In this sample, this clonotype turned up many times. The gene calls are TRBV29-1 and TRBJ1-1, with TRBD1 identical over 7 bases. Germline-derived CDR1 and CDR2 are SQVTM and ANQGSEA. The CDR3 is 15 residues long. Germline trimming cut 8 bases from V and 0 bases from J; bases unmatched to any gene: 12. CDR3 sequence reads: CSFSDRVHMNTEAFF. CDR3 in DNA: TGCAGCTTTTCCGACAGGGTACACATGAACACTGAAGCTTTCTTT.

As regards this clonotype: This may stem from a read error, because a much larger clone lies one nucleotide away. CDR3 in amino acids: CVSSHERGSYGYTF. The CDR3 bases are TGTGTCAGCAGCCATGAACGGGGGTCCTATGGCTACACCTTC. The gene calls are TRBV3-1 and TRBJ1-2; tentatively, D is TRBD1 (5 bases). This CDR3 is built from 14 residues. Germline CDR1 is LGHDT and CDR2 is YNNKEL (reference sequence).

On this clonotype itself: Given a much more abundant clone one base away, this may be a read error. The chain uses TRBV7-7 and TRBJ2-5, with D possibly being TRBD2 (5 bases). Per germline, CDR1 SSHAT and CDR2 FNYEAQ (reference sequence). The CDR3 has 14 residues. CDR3 bases: TGTGCTAGCAGCTTGGTGACTACCAAAGAGACCCAGTACTTC. Amino acids: CASSLVTTKETQYF.

Many counts were recorded for this clonotype. The chain employs TRBV7-3 and TRBJ2-3, with D tentatively TRBD1 (6 bases). Germline V gene sequence: CDR1 SGHTA, CDR2 FQGTGA. The CDR3 loop spans 16 amino acids. Trimming removed 2 bases from V and 4 bases from J, with 16 bases in between. CDR3 nucleotides: TGTGCCAGCAGCTTAGCCCGGCAGGGGATAGCAGATACGCAGTATTTT. Translation: CASSLARQGIADTQYF.

About this clonotype: At one of its ends the junction is not consistent with the germline gene, which may arise from a read error. The chain combines TRBV5-1 with TRBJ2-5; D gene unclear. CDR3 length equals 11 residues. CDR1 and CDR2 (germline): SGHRS, YFSETQ. CDR3 in DNA: TGCGCCAGCAGCCTTCAAGAGGCCCAGTACTTC. Its protein product is CASSLQEAQYF. The entire variable domain, with the rest obtained from reference TRBV5-1 and TRBJ2-5, is as follows: KAGVTQTPRYLIKTRGQQVTLSCSPISGHRSVSWYQQTPGQGLQFLFEYFSETQRNKGNFPGRFSGRQFSNSRSEMNVSTLELGDSALYLCASSLQEAQYFGPGTRLLVL.

The sample holds many counts of this clonotype. The gene calls are TRBV29-1 and TRBJ2-7; TRBD2 is a possible D gene (5 bases). V lost 2 bases and J 5 bases, leaving 10 bases between the germline ends. The germline gives CDR1 SQVTM, CDR2 ANQGSEA. The CDR3 spans 12 residues. The CDR3 sequence: CSVERTGDEQYF. Here the CDR3 DNA reads TGCAGCGTTGAAAGAACCGGGGACGAGCAGTACTTC.

In this sample, this clonotype turned up many times. J is TRBJ2-7 and V is TRBV5-1; 7 bases fit TRBD2. V dropped 1 base and J dropped 5; count of bases not matched to a gene: 3. The CDR3 extends over 13 amino acids. Germline-derived CDR1 and CDR2 are SGHRS and YFSETQ. The CDR3 nucleotides are TGCGCCAGCAGCTTGAAGGGAGGGAACGAGCAGTACTTC. Its protein product is CASSLKGGNEQYF.

To note about this clonotype: A much bigger clone sits one base away, suggesting this may be a read error. The rearrangement links TRBV6-1 to TRBJ2-7; possibly TRBD1 for D (6 bases). The CDR3 is made up of 14 amino acids. In germline, CDR1 is MNHNS, CDR2 SASEGT. DNA of the CDR3: TGTGTCAGCAGTCCCTTGGACAGTTTCTACGAGCAGTACTTC. This encodes CVSSPLDSFYEQYF.

This chain connects TRBV6-6 to TRBJ2-1; the D is unclear. The CDR3 has 17 residues. With 4 bases removed from V and 2 bases from J, the gap between germline ends came to 18 bases. In germline, CDR1 is MNHNY, CDR2 SVGAGI (reference sequence). The CDR3 spells CASSSTLEHPPYNEQFF. CDR3 DNA: TGTGCCAGCAGTTCCACTCTCGAACACCCTCCCTACAATGAGCAGTTCTTC.

In this sample, this clonotype turned up a few times. J is TRBJ2-3 and V is TRBV20-1; the D gene could be TRBD1 or TRBD2 (5 bases each). V shed 3 bases and J shed 6 bases, with 7 bases lying between them. In germline, CDR1 is DFQATT, CDR2 SNEGSKA (reference sequence). The CDR3 contains 11 residues. This chain's CDR3 is CSASEGDTQYF. The CDR3 bases are TGCAGTGCTAGCGAGGGGGATACGCAGTATTTT.

This clonotype turned up a few times. V gene TRBV7-9 combines with J gene TRBJ2-5, with 7 bases aligning to TRBD2. Trimming cost V 0 bases and J 1 base; bases outside gene matches: 2. CDR1 is SEHNR, CDR2 FQNEAQ, per germline (reference sequence). This CDR3 contains 15 residues. The CDR3 loop is CASSLASGPQETQYF. The DNA for the CDR3 is TGTGCCAGCAGCTTAGCTAGCGGGCCCCAAGAGACCCAGTACTTC.

The sample holds many counts of this clonotype. The chain recombines TRBV10-2 with TRBJ2-3, with TRBD2 matching over 16 bases. Germline-derived CDR1 and CDR2 are WSHSY and SAAADI. The V segment lost 7 bases and the J segment 2 bases; nucleotides outside the gene matches: 9. There are 18 residues in the CDR3. CDR3 loop: CASKGTSGRAVFTDTQYF. CDR3 DNA: TGCGCCAGCAAGGGGACTAGCGGGAGGGCAGTATTCACAGATACGCAGTATTTT.